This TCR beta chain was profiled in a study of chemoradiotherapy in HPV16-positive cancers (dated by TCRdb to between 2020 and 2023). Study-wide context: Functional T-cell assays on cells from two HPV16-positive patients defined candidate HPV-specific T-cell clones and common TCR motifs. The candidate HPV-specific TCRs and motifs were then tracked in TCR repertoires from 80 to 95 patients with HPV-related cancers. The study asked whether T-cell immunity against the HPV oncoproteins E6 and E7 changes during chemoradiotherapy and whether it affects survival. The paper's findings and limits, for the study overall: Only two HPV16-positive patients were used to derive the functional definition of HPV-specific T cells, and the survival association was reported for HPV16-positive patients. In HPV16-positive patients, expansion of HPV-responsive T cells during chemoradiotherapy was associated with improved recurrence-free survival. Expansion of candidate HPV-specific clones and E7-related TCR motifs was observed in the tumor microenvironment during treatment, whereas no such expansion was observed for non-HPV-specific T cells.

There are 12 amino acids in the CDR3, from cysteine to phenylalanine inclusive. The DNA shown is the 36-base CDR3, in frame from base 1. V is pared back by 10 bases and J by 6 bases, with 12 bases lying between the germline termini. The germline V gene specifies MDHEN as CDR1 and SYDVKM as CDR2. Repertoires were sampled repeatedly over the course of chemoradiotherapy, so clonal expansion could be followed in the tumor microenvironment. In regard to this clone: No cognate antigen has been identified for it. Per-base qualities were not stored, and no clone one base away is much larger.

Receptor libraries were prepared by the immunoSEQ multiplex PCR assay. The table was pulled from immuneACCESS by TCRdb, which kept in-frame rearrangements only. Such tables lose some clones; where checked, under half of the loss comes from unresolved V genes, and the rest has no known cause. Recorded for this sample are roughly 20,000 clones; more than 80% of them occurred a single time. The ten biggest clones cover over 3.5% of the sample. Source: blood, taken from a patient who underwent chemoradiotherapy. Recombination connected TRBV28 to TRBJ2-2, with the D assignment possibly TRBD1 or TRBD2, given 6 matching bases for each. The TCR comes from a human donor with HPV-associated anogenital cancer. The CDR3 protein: CATGAVAGELFF. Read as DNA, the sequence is TGTGCCACGGGGGCGGTGGCCGGGGAGCTGTTTTTT.